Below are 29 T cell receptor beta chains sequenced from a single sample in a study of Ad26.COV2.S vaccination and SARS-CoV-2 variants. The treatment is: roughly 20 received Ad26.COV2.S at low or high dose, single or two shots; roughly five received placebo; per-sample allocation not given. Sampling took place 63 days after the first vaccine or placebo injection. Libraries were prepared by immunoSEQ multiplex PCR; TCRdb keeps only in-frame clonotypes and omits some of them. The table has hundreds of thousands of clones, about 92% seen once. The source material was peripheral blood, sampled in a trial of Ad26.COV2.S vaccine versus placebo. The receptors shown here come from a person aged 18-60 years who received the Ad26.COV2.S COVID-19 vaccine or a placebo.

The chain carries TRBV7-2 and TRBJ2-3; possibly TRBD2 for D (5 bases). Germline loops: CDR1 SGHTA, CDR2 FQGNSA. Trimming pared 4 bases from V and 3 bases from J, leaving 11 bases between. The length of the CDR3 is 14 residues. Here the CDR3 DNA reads TGTGCCAGCAGCTCCCTGGGGAGAACAGATACGCAGTATTTT. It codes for CASSSLGRTDTQYF. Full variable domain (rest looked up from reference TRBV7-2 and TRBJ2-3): GAGVSQSPSNKVTEKGKDVELRCDPISGHTALYWYRQSLGQGLEFLIYFQGNSAPDKSGLPSDRFSAERTGGSVSTLTIQRTQQEDSAVYLCASSSLGRTDTQYFGPGTRLTVL.

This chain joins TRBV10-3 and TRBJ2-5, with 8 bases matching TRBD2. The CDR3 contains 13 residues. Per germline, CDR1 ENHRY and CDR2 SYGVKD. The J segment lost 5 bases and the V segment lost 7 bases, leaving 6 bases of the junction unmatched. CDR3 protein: CAITGGLRETQYF. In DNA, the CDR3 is TGTGCCATCACGGGGGGGCTTAGGGAGACCCAGTACTTC.

The CDR3 reads CASSTPGQGVDEQYF. The DNA for the CDR3 is TGTGCCAGCTCAACCCCGGGACAGGGTGTCGACGAGCAGTACTTC. The V call is TRBV6-5, the J call TRBJ2-7; TRBD1 aligns across 9 bases. CDR3 length: 15 amino acids. Looked up from germline, CDR1 is MNHEY and CDR2 is SVGAGI. With 8 bases clipped from V and 5 bases from J, the junction kept 13 bases outside the gene matches.

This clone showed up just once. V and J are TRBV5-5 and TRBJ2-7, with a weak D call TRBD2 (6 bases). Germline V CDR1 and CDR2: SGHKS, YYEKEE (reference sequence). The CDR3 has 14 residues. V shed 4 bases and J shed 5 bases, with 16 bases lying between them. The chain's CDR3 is CASSRGKEVDEQYF. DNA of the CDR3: TGTGCCAGCAGCCGGGGGAAGGAGGTTGACGAGCAGTACTTC.

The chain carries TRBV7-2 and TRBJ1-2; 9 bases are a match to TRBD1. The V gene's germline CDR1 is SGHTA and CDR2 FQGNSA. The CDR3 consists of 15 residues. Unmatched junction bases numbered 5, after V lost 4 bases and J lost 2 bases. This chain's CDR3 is CASSSDRGHNYGYTF. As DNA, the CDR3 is TGTGCCAGCAGCTCGGACAGGGGACACAACTATGGCTACACCTTC.

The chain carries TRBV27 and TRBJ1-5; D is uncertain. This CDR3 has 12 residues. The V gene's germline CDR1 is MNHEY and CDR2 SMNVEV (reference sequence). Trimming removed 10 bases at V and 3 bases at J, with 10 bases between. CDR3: CATGVYNQPQHF. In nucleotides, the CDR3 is TGTGCCACCGGAGTTTACAATCAGCCCCAGCATTTT.

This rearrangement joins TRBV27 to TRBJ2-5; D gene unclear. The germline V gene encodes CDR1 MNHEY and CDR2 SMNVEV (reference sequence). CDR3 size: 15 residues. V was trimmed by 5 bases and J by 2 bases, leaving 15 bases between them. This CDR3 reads CASSPEQSYQETQYF. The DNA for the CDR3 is TGTGCCAGCAGTCCCGAACAGAGTTATCAAGAGACCCAGTACTTC.

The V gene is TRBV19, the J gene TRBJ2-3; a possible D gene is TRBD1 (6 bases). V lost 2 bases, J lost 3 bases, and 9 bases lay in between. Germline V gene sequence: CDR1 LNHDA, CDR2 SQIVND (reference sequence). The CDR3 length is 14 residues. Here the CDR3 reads CASSIQGSTDTQYF. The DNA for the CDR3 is TGTGCCAGTAGTATACAGGGGTCTACAGATACGCAGTATTTT.

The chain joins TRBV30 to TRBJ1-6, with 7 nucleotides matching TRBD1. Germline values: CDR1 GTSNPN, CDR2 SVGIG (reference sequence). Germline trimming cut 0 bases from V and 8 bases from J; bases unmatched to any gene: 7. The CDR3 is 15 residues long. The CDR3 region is CAWSVRGGGDSPLHF. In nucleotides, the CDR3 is TGTGCCTGGAGTGTACGAGGAGGGGGCGATTCACCCCTCCACTTT.

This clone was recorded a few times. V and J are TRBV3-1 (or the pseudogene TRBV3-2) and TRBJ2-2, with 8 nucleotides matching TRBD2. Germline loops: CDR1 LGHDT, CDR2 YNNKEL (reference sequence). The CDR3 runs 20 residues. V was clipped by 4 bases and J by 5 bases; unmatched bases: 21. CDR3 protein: CASSRIATTRGGPITGELFF. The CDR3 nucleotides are TGTGCCAGCAGCCGGATTGCGACGACTCGCGGGGGGCCTATAACCGGGGAGCTGTTTTTT.

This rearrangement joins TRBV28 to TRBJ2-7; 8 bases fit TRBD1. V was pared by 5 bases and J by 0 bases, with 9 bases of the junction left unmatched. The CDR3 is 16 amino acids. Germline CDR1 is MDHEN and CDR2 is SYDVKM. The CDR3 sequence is CASSPGGRGLSYEQYF. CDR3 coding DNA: TGTGCCAGCAGTCCAGGCGGCAGGGGGCTCTCCTACGAGCAGTACTTC.

The CDR3 bases are TGTGCCAGCAGTCCCCCCTCTAGCCACAATGAGCAGTTCTTC. Encoded protein: CASSPPSSHNEQFF. The chain is built from TRBV28 and TRBJ2-1, with a tentative D call TRBD2 (5 bases). CDR1 and CDR2 (germline): MDHEN, SYDVKM. The CDR3 is 14 amino acids. With 5 bases removed from V and 5 bases from J, the gap between germline ends came to 13 bases.

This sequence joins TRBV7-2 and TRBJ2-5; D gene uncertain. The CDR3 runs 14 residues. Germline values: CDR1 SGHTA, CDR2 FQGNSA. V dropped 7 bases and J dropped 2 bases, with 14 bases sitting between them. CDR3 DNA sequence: TGTGCCAGCACCCGGACCGGGTCTCAAGAGACCCAGTACTTC. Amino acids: CASTRTGSQETQYF.

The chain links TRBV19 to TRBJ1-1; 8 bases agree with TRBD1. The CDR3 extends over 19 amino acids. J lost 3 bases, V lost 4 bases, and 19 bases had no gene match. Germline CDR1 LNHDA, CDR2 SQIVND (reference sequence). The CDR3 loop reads CASSTLDRGENGKDTEAFF. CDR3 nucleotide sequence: TGTGCCAGTAGTACTCTAGACAGGGGCGAAAACGGTAAGGACACTGAAGCTTTCTTT.

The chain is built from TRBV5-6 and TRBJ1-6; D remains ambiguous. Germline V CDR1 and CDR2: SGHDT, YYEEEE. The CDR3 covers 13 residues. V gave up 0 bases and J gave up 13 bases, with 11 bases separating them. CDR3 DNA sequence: TGTGCCAGCAGCTTGGAATCTCGTTTTCCCCTCCACTTT. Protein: CASSLESRFPLHF.

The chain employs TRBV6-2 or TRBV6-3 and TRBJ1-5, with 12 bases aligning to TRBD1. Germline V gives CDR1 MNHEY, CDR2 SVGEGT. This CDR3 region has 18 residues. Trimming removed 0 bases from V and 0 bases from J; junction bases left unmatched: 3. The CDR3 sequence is CASSYSPGQGASNQPQHF. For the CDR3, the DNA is TGTGCCAGCAGTTACTCCCCGGGACAGGGGGCTAGCAATCAGCCCCAGCATTTT.

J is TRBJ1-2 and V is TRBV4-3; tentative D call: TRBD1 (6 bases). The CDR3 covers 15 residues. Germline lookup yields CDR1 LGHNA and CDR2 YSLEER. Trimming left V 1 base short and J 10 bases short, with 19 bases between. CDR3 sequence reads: CASSQGGTGTSFYTF. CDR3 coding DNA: TGCGCCAGCAGCCAAGGTGGGACCGGGACATCCTTCTACACCTTC.

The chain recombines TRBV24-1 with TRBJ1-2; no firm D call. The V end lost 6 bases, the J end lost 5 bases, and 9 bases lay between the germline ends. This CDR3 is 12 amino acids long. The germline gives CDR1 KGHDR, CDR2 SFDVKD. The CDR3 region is CATSPGEYGYTF. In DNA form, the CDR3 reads TGTGCCACCAGTCCGGGAGAGTATGGCTACACCTTC.

The CDR3, as DNA: TGTGCCAGCAGCTTAGGCGGGGGCCTGGCCTACGAGCAGTACTTC. It encodes CASSLGGGLAYEQYF. The chain has TRBV11-2 and TRBJ2-7; D might be TRBD2 (7 bases). The length of the CDR3 is 15 residues. Germline V gene sequence: CDR1 SGHAT, CDR2 FQNNGV. V lost 1 base to trimming and J lost 2 bases, with 12 bases between them.

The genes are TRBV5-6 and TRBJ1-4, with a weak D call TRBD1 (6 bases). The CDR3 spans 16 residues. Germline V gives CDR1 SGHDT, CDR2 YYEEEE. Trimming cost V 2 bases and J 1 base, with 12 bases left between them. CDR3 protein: CASSFSQGRTNEKLFF. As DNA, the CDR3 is TGTGCCAGCAGCTTCTCCCAGGGGAGAACTAATGAAAAACTGTTTTTT.

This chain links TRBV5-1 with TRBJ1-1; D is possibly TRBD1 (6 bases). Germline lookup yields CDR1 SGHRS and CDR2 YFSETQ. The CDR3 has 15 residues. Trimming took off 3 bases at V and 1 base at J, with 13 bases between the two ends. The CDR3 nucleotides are TGCGCCAGCAGCTCTGGACAGACTGCGAACACTGAAGCTTTCTTT. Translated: CASSSGQTANTEAFF. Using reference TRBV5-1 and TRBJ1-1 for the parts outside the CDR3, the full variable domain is KAGVTQTPRYLIKTRGQQVTLSCSPISGHRSVSWYQQTPGQGLQFLFEYFSETQRNKGNFPGRFSGRQFSNSRSEMNVSTLELGDSALYLCASSSGQTANTEAFFGQGTRLTVV.

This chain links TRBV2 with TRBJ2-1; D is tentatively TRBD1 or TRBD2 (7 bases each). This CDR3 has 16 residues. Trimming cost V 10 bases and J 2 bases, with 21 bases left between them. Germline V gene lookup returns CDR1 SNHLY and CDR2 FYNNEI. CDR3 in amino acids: CATKGGGGGAYNEQFF. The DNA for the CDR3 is TGTGCCACCAAGGGAGGGGGCGGGGGAGCCTACAATGAGCAGTTCTTC.

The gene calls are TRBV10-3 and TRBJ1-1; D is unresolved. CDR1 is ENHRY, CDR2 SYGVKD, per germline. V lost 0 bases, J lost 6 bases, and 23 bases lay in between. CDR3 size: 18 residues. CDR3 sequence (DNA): TGTGCCATCAGTGAGTCGCCATTTGGTGCCGTAAATCCGCCTGAAGCTTTCTTT. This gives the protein CAISESPFGAVNPPEAFF.

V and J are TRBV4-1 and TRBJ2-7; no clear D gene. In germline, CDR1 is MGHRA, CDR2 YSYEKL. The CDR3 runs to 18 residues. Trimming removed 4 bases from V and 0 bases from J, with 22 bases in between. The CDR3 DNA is TGCGCCAGCAGCCCGGGTGATTTTTGGTACAAGAGCTCCTACGAGCAGTACTTC. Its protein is CASSPGDFWYKSSYEQYF.

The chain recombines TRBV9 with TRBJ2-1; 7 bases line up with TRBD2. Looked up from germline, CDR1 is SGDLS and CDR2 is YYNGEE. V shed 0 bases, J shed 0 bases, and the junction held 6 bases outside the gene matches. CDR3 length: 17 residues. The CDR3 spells CASSVVGEGSSYNEQFF. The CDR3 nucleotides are TGTGCCAGCAGCGTAGTAGGGGAGGGTAGCTCCTACAATGAGCAGTTCTTC.

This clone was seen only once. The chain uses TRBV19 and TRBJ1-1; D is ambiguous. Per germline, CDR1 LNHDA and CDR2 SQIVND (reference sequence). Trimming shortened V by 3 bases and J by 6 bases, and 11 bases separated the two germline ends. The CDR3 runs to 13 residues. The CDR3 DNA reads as TGTGCCAGTAGTATCTTGAGCCAGGCTGAAGCTTTCTTT. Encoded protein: CASSILSQAEAFF.

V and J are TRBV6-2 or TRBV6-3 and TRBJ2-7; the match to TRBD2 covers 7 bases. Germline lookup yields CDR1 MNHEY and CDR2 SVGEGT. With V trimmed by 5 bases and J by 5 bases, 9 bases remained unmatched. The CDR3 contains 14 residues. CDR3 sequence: CASSHRGVRDEQYF. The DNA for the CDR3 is TGTGCCAGCAGTCACCGGGGGGTACGGGACGAGCAGTACTTC.

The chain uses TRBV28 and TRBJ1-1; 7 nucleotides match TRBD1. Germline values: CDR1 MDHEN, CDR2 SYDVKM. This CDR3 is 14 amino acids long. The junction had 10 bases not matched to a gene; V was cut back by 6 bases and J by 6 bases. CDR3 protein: CASRNQDRVPEAFF. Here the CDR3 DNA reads TGTGCCAGCAGAAATCAAGACAGGGTTCCTGAAGCTTTCTTT.

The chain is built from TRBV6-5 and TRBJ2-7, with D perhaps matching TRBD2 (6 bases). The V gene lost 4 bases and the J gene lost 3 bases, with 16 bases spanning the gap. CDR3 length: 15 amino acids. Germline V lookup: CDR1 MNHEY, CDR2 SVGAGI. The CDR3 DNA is TGTGCCAGCAGTTCACCCCGGCGGGGTGTCTACGAGCAGTACTTC. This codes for CASSSPRRGVYEQYF.